Each of the 28 T cell receptor beta chains below was sequenced from the same sample in a study of control samples from healthy donors and cancer patients. Libraries were prepared by immunoSEQ multiplex PCR; TCRdb keeps only in-frame clonotypes and omits some of them. The table records some 140,000 clones, around nine tenths of them present only once. The source material was blood. The origin of the receptors is a woman aged 30 to 39 in good health.

The V and J genes are TRBV5-5 and TRBJ2-2; D is unresolved. The germline gives CDR1 SGHKS, CDR2 YYEKEE (reference sequence). The CDR3 spans 13 residues. Trimming removed 0 bases from V and 5 bases from J, with 5 bases in between. The CDR3 loop reads CASSLAATGELFF. The DNA for the CDR3 is TGTGCCAGCAGCTTGGCGGCGACCGGGGAGCTGTTTTTT.

This clone was detected once. The gene calls are TRBV10-1 and TRBJ2-3; D is possibly TRBD1 or TRBD2 (5 bases each). V shed 3 bases and J shed 5 bases, with 12 bases lying between them. Germline V gives CDR1 WNHNN, CDR2 SYGVQD (reference sequence). This CDR3 is built from 14 residues. CDR3 protein: CASSDPRDLDTQYF. The DNA of the CDR3 is TGCGCCAGCAGTGACCCCCGGGACCTAGATACGCAGTATTTT.

This clone was seen once. The CDR3 protein is CASSQPGQSNTEAFF. For the CDR3, the DNA is TGTGCCAGCAGCCAGCCGGGACAGAGCAACACTGAAGCTTTCTTT. The chain joins TRBV4-2 to TRBJ1-1, with 7 bases matching TRBD1. The CDR3 has 15 residues. From germline, CDR1 is LGHNA and CDR2 YNFKEQ. V lost 3 bases and J lost 2; bases outside the gene matches: 6.

The chain couples TRBV30 to TRBJ2-3; either TRBD1 or TRBD2 may supply D (5 bases each). CDR1 and CDR2 from the germline V gene are GTSNPN and SVGIG (reference sequence). This CDR3 spans 15 amino acids. Trimming left V 5 bases short and J 2 bases short, with 17 bases between. CDR3 sequence: CAWWDPSINTDTQYF. In DNA form, the CDR3 reads TGTGCCTGGTGGGACCCCTCTATAAACACAGATACGCAGTATTTT.

CDR3 residues: CASSLDRTGSPLHF. As DNA, the CDR3 is TGTGCCAGCAGCTTAGACAGGACAGGTTCACCCCTCCACTTT. The chain couples TRBV11-2 to TRBJ1-6, with 7 bases aligning to TRBD1. J was trimmed by 9 bases and V by 0 bases; bases with no gene match: 2. The germline V gene encodes CDR1 SGHAT and CDR2 FQNNGV. This CDR3 contains 14 residues.

The rearrangement uses TRBV6-2 or TRBV6-3 and TRBJ1-1; TRBD1 matches at 9 bases. Germline CDR1 MNHEY, CDR2 SVGEGT. The V gene end was trimmed by 6 bases and the J gene end by 5 bases; junction bases not matched to a gene: 7. The CDR3 length is 14 residues. CDR3: CASSRDRGGTEAFF. As DNA, the CDR3 is TGTGCCAGCAGCCGCGACAGGGGGGGAACTGAAGCTTTCTTT.

This clone was detected only once. The chain is built from TRBV19 and TRBJ2-7; 9 bases align to TRBD1. The CDR3 is 14 amino acids. CDR1 LNHDA and CDR2 SQIVND come from the germline V gene (reference sequence). The trim removed 6 bases at V and 0 bases at J, leaving 3 bases unmatched. CDR3 nucleotides: TGTGCCAGTAGCTGGGGACAGGGCTCCTACGAGCAGTACTTC. It encodes CASSWGQGSYEQYF.

This rearrangement joins TRBV28 to TRBJ1-5; 7 bases match TRBD1. Germline assignment: CDR1 MDHEN and CDR2 SYDVKM. The CDR3 spans 17 residues. The V and J ends lost 6 bases and 0 bases, in that order; junction bases with no gene match: 11. The CDR3 here is CASRYRDSRTSNQPQHF. The CDR3 DNA sequence: TGTGCCAGCAGATACAGGGACAGTCGGACTAGCAATCAGCCCCAGCATTTT.

The V gene is TRBV4-1, the J gene TRBJ1-6; 7 nucleotides line up with TRBD1. The CDR3 has 16 amino acids. In germline, CDR1 is MGHRA, CDR2 YSYEKL. Trimming took 5 bases from V and 7 from J; bases not matched to a gene: 11. CDR3 in amino acids: CASSDPSRGGNSPLHF. In DNA, the CDR3 is TGCGCCAGCAGCGATCCATCCAGGGGGGGGAATTCACCCCTCCACTTT.

The chain carries TRBV5-1 and TRBJ2-2, with TRBD2 matching 10 bases. The V gene's germline CDR1 is SGHRS and CDR2 YFSETQ. Unmatched junction bases numbered 13, after V lost 3 bases and J lost 11 bases. This CDR3 has 16 amino acids. CDR3 nucleotide sequence: TGCGCCAGCAGCTCCGAACTCAGGACTAGCGGTCGAGAGCTGTTTTTT. Residues: CASSSELRTSGRELFF.

V and J are TRBV4-2 and TRBJ1-3; tentative D call: TRBD1 (6 bases). CDR1 is LGHNA, CDR2 YNFKEQ, per germline. The length of the CDR3 is 16 residues. Trimming pared 3 bases from V and 3 bases from J, leaving 15 bases between. CDR3 sequence (DNA): TGTGCCAGCAGCCACTTCAGGGGAAACGTTGGAAACACCATATATTTT. Its protein is CASSHFRGNVGNTIYF.

The chain joins TRBV11-2 to TRBJ2-2, with a possible D match to TRBD2 (5 bases). Between the trimmed V and J ends, which lost 2 bases and 5 bases, there was a span of 12 bases. Germline loops: CDR1 SGHAT, CDR2 FQNNGV. The CDR3 has 15 amino acids. Written as DNA, the CDR3 is TGTGCCAGCAGCTTAACGAGGGAGCAAACCGGGGAGCTGTTTTTT. Amino acids: CASSLTREQTGELFF. Full variable domain (outside the CDR3, taken from reference TRBV11-2 and TRBJ2-2): EAGVAQSPRYKIIEKRQSVAFWCNPISGHATLYWYQQILGQGPKLLIQFQNNGVVDDSQLPKDRFSAERLKGVDSTLKIQPAKLEDSAVYLCASSLTREQTGELFFGEGSRLTVL.

Details on this clone: Other DNA sequences in this specimen translate into the identical CDR3. The J gene is TRBJ2-2, the V gene TRBV28; D uncertain. The germline V and J ends were trimmed by 5 bases and 2 bases, with 3 bases remaining between them. The CDR3 length is 12 residues. CDR1 is MDHEN, CDR2 SYDVKM, per germline. CDR3 coding DNA: TGTGCCAGCAGTCGCAACACCGGGGAGCTGTTTTTT. Residues: CASSRNTGELFF.

V and J are TRBV5-5 and TRBJ1-2; D remains ambiguous. Trimming took 2 bases from V and 4 from J, leaving 9 bases between them. This CDR3 comprises 13 residues. Looked up from germline, CDR1 is SGHKS and CDR2 is YYEKEE (reference sequence). The CDR3 is CASSFSGFYGYTF. The CDR3 region has the DNA TGTGCCAGCAGCTTCTCGGGATTCTATGGCTACACCTTC.

The genes are TRBV2 and TRBJ1-1; possible D gene TRBD1, 5 bases. The germline gives CDR1 SNHLY, CDR2 FYNNEI. The V and J ends lost 3 bases and 6 bases respectively, with 14 bases between them. CDR3 size: 14 residues. CDR3 coding DNA: TGTGCCAGCAGTGAGACAGCAGCCTTTTCTGAAGCTTTCTTT. Translated: CASSETAAFSEAFF.

This chain uses TRBV30 with TRBJ2-7; 8 bases fit TRBD1. CDR3 length equals 13 residues. Germline loops: CDR1 GTSNPN, CDR2 SVGIG (reference sequence). With V trimmed by 5 bases and J by 4 bases, 7 bases remained unmatched. The DNA of the CDR3 is TGTGCCTGGTGTCGACAGGGGATGTACGAGCAGTACTTC. Protein: CAWCRQGMYEQYF.

J is TRBJ1-2 and V is TRBV5-6, with unresolved D. CDR1 is SGHDT and CDR2 is YYEEEE in the germline V gene. Trimming shortened V by 1 base and J by 4 bases, and 14 bases separated the two germline ends. The CDR3 is 15 residues long. As DNA, the CDR3 is TGTGCCAGCAGCTTGTTCTCTCCAGGCCCCTATGGCTACACCTTC. It is translated as CASSLFSPGPYGYTF.

On this clone: The same CDR3 also results from other DNA sequences found in this sample. The chain couples TRBV19 to TRBJ1-1; 9 nucleotides agree with TRBD1. Unmatched junction bases numbered 7, after V lost 8 bases and J lost 6 bases. The CDR3 length is 13 residues. Germline-derived CDR1 and CDR2 are LNHDA and SQIVND (reference sequence). The CDR3 bases are TGTGCCAGTTCCCCGGGACAGGGATCTGAAGCTTTCTTT. Residues: CASSPGQGSEAFF.

V usage is TRBV6-6 and J usage is TRBJ2-3; D gene unclear. V was cut by 6 bases and J by 1 base, with 14 bases left in between. Germline V CDR1 and CDR2: MNHNY, SVGAGI (reference sequence). The CDR3 has 15 amino acids. CDR3 sequence reads: CASSHDGVGTDTQYF. CDR3 DNA sequence: TGTGCCAGCAGCCACGACGGCGTGGGCACAGATACGCAGTATTTT.

The genes are TRBV19 and TRBJ1-2, with 7 bases fitting TRBD1. This CDR3 is 14 amino acids long. The V and J ends lost 5 bases and 4 bases, in that order; junction bases with no gene match: 7. The germline CDR1 and CDR2 sequences are LNHDA and SQIVND (reference sequence). The CDR3: CASSLGQDLYGYTF. The CDR3 DNA reads TGTGCCAGTAGTCTTGGACAGGACCTCTATGGCTACACCTTC.

The chain employs TRBV19 and TRBJ1-2; 7 positions match TRBD1. Germline CDR1 LNHDA, CDR2 SQIVND (reference sequence). Losses at the gene ends were 5 bases for V and 4 bases for J; bases not matched to a gene: 10. CDR3 length: 15 amino acids. This chain's CDR3 is CASSLTGVPLYGYTF. Written as DNA, the CDR3 is TGTGCCAGTAGTCTAACAGGGGTCCCCCTCTATGGCTACACCTTC.

This clone was observed once. Within the sample, other DNA sequences also encode this same CDR3. This CDR3 reads CSARDNQPQHF. CDR3 DNA sequence: TGCAGTGCTAGAGACAATCAGCCCCAGCATTTT. The V gene is TRBV20-1, the J gene TRBJ1-5; no clear D gene. Germline-derived CDR1 and CDR2 are DFQATT and SNEGSKA (reference sequence). The CDR3 is made up of 11 amino acids. Trimming stripped 0 bases from V and 3 bases from J, with 0 bases between.

The genes are TRBV2 and TRBJ2-3; 8 nucleotides match TRBD1. This CDR3 contains 16 residues. With 7 bases clipped from V and 3 bases from J, the junction kept 12 bases outside the gene matches. From germline, CDR1 is SNHLY and CDR2 FYNNEI. The CDR3 bases are TGTGCCAGCACTCTCGAGGGAACAGGGGGGACAGATACGCAGTATTTT. Translation: CASTLEGTGGTDTQYF.

The chain employs TRBV23-1 and TRBJ2-7, with D tentatively TRBD2 (6 bases). TRBV23-1 is treated as an ORF (open reading frame) with a function not yet certain. This CDR3 comprises 13 residues. Trimming removed 4 bases from V and 3 bases from J, with 10 bases in between. The CDR3 protein is CASSPGGLYEQYF. The CDR3 nucleotides read TGCGCCAGCAGTCCTGGGGGACTCTACGAGCAGTACTTC.

This rearrangement joins TRBV7-2 to TRBJ2-5, with TRBD2 matching 10 bases. From germline, CDR1 is SGHTA and CDR2 FQGNSA. The CDR3 sequence is 16 residues long. V gave up 5 bases and J gave up 5 bases; unmatched junction bases: 11. CDR3 coding DNA: TGTGCCAGCAGCCCGCCCCTCCTAGCGGGAGCGGAGACCCAGTACTTC. Translation gives CASSPPLLAGAETQYF.

The chain employs TRBV18 and TRBJ1-5, with D unclear. Trimming stripped 3 bases from V and 3 bases from J, with 9 bases between. This CDR3 has 14 amino acids. The germline CDR1 and CDR2 sequences are KGHSH and LQKENI. In DNA form, the CDR3 reads TGTGCCAGCTCACCCGGCAGGAACAATCAGCCCCAGCATTTT. As protein: CASSPGRNNQPQHF. Combining the CDR3 with reference TRBV18 and TRBJ1-5 gives the whole variable domain NAGVMQNPRHLVRRRGQEARLRCSPMKGHSHVYWYRQLPEEGLKFMVYLQKENIIDESGMPKERFSAEFPKEGPSILRIQQVVRGDSAAYFCASSPGRNNQPQHFGDGTRLSIL.

A few counts support this clone. This chain joins TRBV10-3 and TRBJ1-5; D is unclear. Germline values: CDR1 ENHRY, CDR2 SYGVKD. This CDR3 has 13 residues. The V end lost 3 bases, the J end lost 7 bases, and 10 bases lay between the germline ends. The CDR3 DNA sequence: TGTGCCATCAGTGAAGAGGGAGGACAGCCCCAGCATTTT. Translating it yields CAISEEGGQPQHF.

This chain links TRBV7-6 with TRBJ2-2, with TRBD1 as a possible D gene (5 bases). Deletions cut 5 bases from V and 4 bases from J, with 14 bases between. The CDR3 sequence is 15 residues long. Germline-derived CDR1 and CDR2 are SGHVS and FNYEAQ. CDR3 nucleotide sequence: TGTGCCAGCAGCCCGGGTATAGGGGCCACCGGGGAGCTGTTTTTT. It codes for CASSPGIGATGELFF. The full variable domain, with the rest looked up from reference TRBV7-6 and TRBJ2-2, is GAGVSQSPRYKVTKRGQDVALRCDPISGHVSLYWYRQALGQGPEFLTYFNYEAQQDKSGLPNDRFSAERPEGSISTLTIQRTEQRDSAMYRCASSPGIGATGELFFGEGSRLTVL.